This TCR beta chain was captured by sequencing in a study of identical twins. The V gene lost 7 bases and the J gene lost 4 bases, with 5 bases spanning the gap. Germline CDR1 SQVTM, CDR2 ANQGSEA. The CDR3 runs to 10 residues. Study-level points and caveats: Twin-shared out-of-frame alpha sequences were enriched for low generation probability.

TCRdb itself ran the 5' RACE reads through MiXCR, one entry per CDR3 protein. This table holds 650,000 to 800,000 distinct CDR3 sequences, 8.6% found once. About this clonotype: No antigen is known for it.

Another study also made use of these data, one on yellow fever vaccine responses in identical twins.

The TCR was taken from a woman under 30 in good health. The chain employs TRBV29-1 and TRBJ2-1; no reliable D call. Sequencing was done on a sample of PBMCs. The CDR3 loop is CSGIYNEQFF. The CDR3 coding sequence is TGCAGCGGCATTTACAATGAGCAGTTCTTC.